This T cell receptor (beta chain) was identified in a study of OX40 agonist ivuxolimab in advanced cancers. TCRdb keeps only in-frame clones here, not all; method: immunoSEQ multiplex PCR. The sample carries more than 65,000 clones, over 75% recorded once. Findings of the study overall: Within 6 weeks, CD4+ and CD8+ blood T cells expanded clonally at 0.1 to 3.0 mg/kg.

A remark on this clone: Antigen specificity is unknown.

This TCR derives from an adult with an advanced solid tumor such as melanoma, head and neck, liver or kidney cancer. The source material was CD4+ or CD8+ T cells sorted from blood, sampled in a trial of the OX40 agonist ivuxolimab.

CDR3 loop: CSVGGSGGFLKNTEAFF. The CDR3 nucleotides read TGCAGCGTTGGTGGGTCAGGGGGCTTTTTGAAAAACACTGAAGCTTTCTTT. The V call is TRBV29-1, the J call TRBJ1-1; 8 bases fit TRBD1. CDR1 is SQVTM, CDR2 ANQGSEA, per germline. The V gene end was trimmed by 4 bases and the J gene end by 2 bases; junction bases not matched to a gene: 15. CDR3 length equals 17 residues.